These T cell receptor beta chains were read from a single sample in a study of T-cell reconstitution after alpha-beta-depleted transplantation in children. TCRdb called the PCR reads again in MiXCR, with one record for every CDR3 protein. The table lists about 180,000 distinct CDR3 sequences, approximately 12% of them singletons. The sequenced sample was PBMCs, obtained before TCRalphabeta/CD19-depleted stem cell transplant. The receptors originated from a boy between 2 and 10 years old with acute myeloid leukemia, due to receive a stem cell transplant. Each CDR3 is given without its conserved first and last residue.

v_call	j_call	cdr3_aa
TRBV20-1	TRBJ2-3	SAGGLANLASTDTQY
TRBV5-5	TRBJ2-1	ASSLEPLGINEQF
TRBV12-3/TRBV12-4	TRBJ2-4	ASSFSGGLAKNIQY
TRBV3-1	TRBJ1-1	ASSQATGGEAF
TRBV2	TRBJ2-5	ASSHPGQGKETQY
TRBV18	TRBJ2-1	ASSPDESSYNEQF
TRBV12-3/TRBV12-4	TRBJ1-5	ASSQIPRGLGQPQH
TRBV7-9	TRBJ1-6	ASSFGTVNSYNSPLH
TRBV5-6	TRBJ2-7	ASSPWTGGGDEQY
TRBV3-1	TRBJ2-5	ASRWTGEGETQY
TRBV20-1	TRBJ2-1	SAKPGANNEQF
TRBV20-1	TRBJ1-5	SAPTGGQNQPQH
TRBV7-6	TRBJ1-4	ASSEGPYEKLF
TRBV14	TRBJ1-2	ASSPAGTGNGGYT
TRBV5-1	TRBJ2-3	ASSLAGAASTDTQY
TRBV2	TRBJ2-5	ASSSGTLQETQY
TRBV20-1	TRBJ1-5	SATFGQSNQPQH
TRBV5-1	TRBJ1-4	ASSWGSRPGEKLF
TRBV12-3/TRBV12-4	TRBJ2-3	ASSFAERDTQY
TRBV7-9	TRBJ1-5	ASSWGVQPQH
TRBV5-1	TRBJ2-2	ASSLRAGHTGELF
TRBV27	TRBJ1-5	ASSLSAGMPQH
TRBV6-1	TRBJ2-1	ASSAYFEQGISPLEQF
TRBV6-5	TRBJ2-7	ASSYRPTREQY
TRBV5-1	TRBJ1-5	ASSLVPDSNQPQH
TRBV3-1	TRBJ2-3	ASSQGLAGVTQY
TRBV20-1	TRBJ2-3	SLKLAGRTDTQY
TRBV7-3	TRBJ1-1	ASKKGFPERTEAF
TRBV7-9	TRBJ1-1	ASSRVGGTEAF
TRBV5-6	TRBJ1-2	ASSLVVGGYT
TRBV5-1	TRBJ2-2	ASSVRGADRANTGELF
TRBV10-3	TRBJ1-5	AISDPTQTGGNWNQPQH
TRBV24-1	TRBJ2-7	ATSDQYEQY
TRBV5-1	TRBJ1-2	ASSLLGREYGYT
TRBV20-1	TRBJ1-1	SARDSANTEAF
TRBV5-1	TRBJ2-2	ASSLQGTDGRELF
TRBV27	TRBJ1-5	ASHDSGFGNQPQH
TRBV7-6	TRBJ2-5	ASSPRTVTSKQETQY
TRBV6-5	TRBJ1-1	ASSYGQGAFPEAF
TRBV11-3	TRBJ2-2	ASSLRTVSRAGELF
TRBV20-1	TRBJ2-3	SADGREVYTDTQY
TRBV18	TRBJ2-3	ASSPPGLLSTDTQY
TRBV12-3/TRBV12-4	TRBJ2-7	ASSRMMGYEQY
TRBV5-1	TRBJ2-5	ASSLVGLVYQETQY
TRBV7-6	TRBJ2-5	ASSPRSDETQY
TRBV7-6	TRBJ2-1	ASSPITGTAFYNEQF
TRBV24-1	TRBJ1-5	ATSDLHRGGNQPQH
TRBV5-8	TRBJ1-1	ALRRGQGWVEAF
TRBV5-1	TRBJ2-3	ASSLVASGRLDTDTQY
TRBV5-1	TRBJ2-4	ASSLEPGKSNIQY
TRBV19	TRBJ1-1	ASIPRERTEAF
TRBV12-3/TRBV12-4	TRBJ2-5	ASSPGTPGTQY
TRBV5-8	TRBJ1-2	ASRQAYGYT
TRBV5-1	TRBJ2-1	ASSLAGRTYNEQF
TRBV7-3	TRBJ2-3	ASRSGGADTQY
TRBV5-1	TRBJ2-3	ASSLSGTSGTDTQY
TRBV20-1	TRBJ2-7	RARGGLPTYEQY
TRBV5-4	TRBJ1-1	ASRRDRADTEAF
TRBV7-9	TRBJ1-1	ASSFGDTEAF
TRBV15	TRBJ2-5	ATSRDRGQTPETQY